The 10 T cell receptor beta chains reported below all come from one sample, sequenced in a study of CD8 T cells in ankylosing spondylitis. From the 5' RACE reads, TCRdb called clonotypes with MiXCR, one entry per CDR3 protein. This sample has 120,000 to 150,000 distinct CDR3 sequences, with 7% to 9% found just once. The sequenced material came from synovial fluid, either unsorted or a sorted T cell fraction (not recorded which). The origin of the receptors is a male donor with ankylosing spondylitis.

This clonotype has only a few counts. CDR3 in amino acids: CASSLTGQGRETQYF. CDR3 coding DNA: TGCGCCAGCAGCTTAACGGGACAGGGGCGAGAGACCCAGTACTTC. The chain has TRBV5-1 and TRBJ2-5, with 10 bases matching TRBD1. Germline assignment: CDR1 SGHRS and CDR2 YFSETQ. The length of the CDR3 is 15 residues. The V and J ends lost 2 bases and 4 bases, in that order; junction bases with no gene match: 5.

The gene calls are TRBV5-1 and TRBJ2-2, with D possibly TRBD1 on 5 matching bases. The CDR3 sequence is 15 residues long. The ends were cut back, 0 bases at V and 6 bases at J, with 12 bases in the middle. Germline values: CDR1 SGHRS, CDR2 YFSETQ. The CDR3 protein is CASSLAREGPGELFF. CDR3 sequence (DNA): TGCGCCAGCAGCTTGGCCAGGGAAGGCCCCGGGGAGCTGTTTTTT.

The table lists this clonotype with many counts. CDR3 sequence reads: CASSSYGGSNQPQHF. CDR3 bases: TGTGCCAGCAGCTCCTACGGGGGGAGCAATCAGCCCCAGCATTTT. The chain uses TRBV7-2 and TRBJ1-5; perhaps TRBD1 as D (5 bases). The germline V gene has CDR1 SGHTA and CDR2 FQGNSA. The ends were cut back, 4 bases at V and 1 base at J, with 11 bases in the middle. The CDR3 loop spans 15 amino acids.

This clonotype came up many times. A junction boundary mismatches the germline segment, possibly from a read error. The rearrangement links TRBV7-7 to TRBJ2-2; D is perhaps TRBD2 (6 bases). The CDR3 has 13 residues. The germline V gene has CDR1 SSHAT and CDR2 FNYEAQ (reference sequence). CDR3 loop: CASSPTGAGELFF. Here the CDR3 DNA reads TGTGCTAGCAGCCCGACGGGAGCCGGGGAGCTGTTTTTT. Supplemented by reference TRBV7-7 and TRBJ2-2, the full variable domain reads GAGVSQSPRYKVTKRGQDVTLRCDPISSHATLYWYQQALGQGPEFLTYFNYEAQPDKSGLPSDRFSAERPEGSISTLTIQRTEQRDSAMYRCASSPTGAGELFFGEGSRLTVL.

This clonotype has only a few counts. The chain uses TRBV20-1 and TRBJ1-6, with D perhaps matching TRBD1 (5 bases). Trimming pared 3 bases from V and 10 bases from J, leaving 16 bases between. CDR1 is DFQATT and CDR2 is SNEGSKA in the germline V gene (reference sequence). CDR3 length: 14 residues. The CDR3 protein is CSASRDVDSSPLHF. CDR3 DNA sequence: TGCAGTGCTAGCCGGGACGTAGATTCGTCACCCCTCCACTTT.

This clonotype was seen ten or more times. The chain joins TRBV12-3 or TRBV12-4 to TRBJ1-2; 7 bases line up with TRBD1. This CDR3 has 12 amino acids. Trimming took 8 bases from V and 8 from J; bases not matched to a gene: 8. CDR3 DNA sequence: TGTGCCAGCTCTGGACAGGAATTCGGCTACACCTTC. It encodes CASSGQEFGYTF.

This clonotype was counted only a few times. The chain couples TRBV29-1 to TRBJ2-5; no definite D call. Germline loops: CDR1 SQVTM, CDR2 ANQGSEA. CDR3 length equals 13 residues. Trimming took 1 base from V and 9 from J, leaving 15 bases between them. The CDR3 nucleotides are TGCAGCGTTGAAGGGCAGGCGACCGGCTCCCAGTACTTC. Encoded protein: CSVEGQATGSQYF.

This clonotype showed up many times. CDR3 loop: CASSLRERGYTF. CDR3 in DNA: TGTGCCAGCAGTCTCCGTGAGAGAGGCTACACCTTC. This chain connects TRBV28 to TRBJ1-2; D not resolved. CDR1 MDHEN and CDR2 SYDVKM come from the germline V gene. V was trimmed by 5 bases and J by 8 bases, leaving 12 bases between them. This CDR3 spans 12 amino acids.

In its sample, this clonotype was seen a few times. V is TRBV29-1 and J is TRBJ1-6, with 8 bases that match TRBD1. Germline V lookup: CDR1 SQVTM, CDR2 ANQGSEA. The CDR3 is made up of 14 amino acids. The V segment lost 6 bases and the J segment 8 bases; nucleotides outside the gene matches: 9. The CDR3 sequence: CSVRWTGQDSPLHF. DNA for the CDR3: TGCAGCGTGCGATGGACAGGGCAGGATTCACCCCTCCACTTT.

This clonotype occurred many times. V is TRBV15 and J is TRBJ1-5; D uncertain. Germline V gives CDR1 LNHNV, CDR2 YYDKDF (reference sequence). The CDR3 contains 13 residues. V was clipped by 9 bases and J by 4 bases, with 13 bases between them. The CDR3 loop reads CATAGDRNQPQHF. The CDR3, as DNA: TGTGCCACGGCAGGAGACCGTAATCAGCCCCAGCATTTT.